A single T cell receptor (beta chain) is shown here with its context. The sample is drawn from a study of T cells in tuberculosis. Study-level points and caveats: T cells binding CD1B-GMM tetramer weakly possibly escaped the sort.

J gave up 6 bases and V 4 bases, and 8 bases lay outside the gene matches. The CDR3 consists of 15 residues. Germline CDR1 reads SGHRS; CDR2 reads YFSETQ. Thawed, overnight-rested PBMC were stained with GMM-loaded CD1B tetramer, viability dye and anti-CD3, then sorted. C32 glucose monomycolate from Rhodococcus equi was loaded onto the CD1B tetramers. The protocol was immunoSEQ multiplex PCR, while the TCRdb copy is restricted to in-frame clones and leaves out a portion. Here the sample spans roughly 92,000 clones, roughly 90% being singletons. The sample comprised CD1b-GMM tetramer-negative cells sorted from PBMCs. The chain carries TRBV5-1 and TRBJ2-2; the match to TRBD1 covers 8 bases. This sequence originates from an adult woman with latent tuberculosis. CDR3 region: CASSQRQGIAGELFF. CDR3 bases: TGCGCCAGCAGCCAAAGACAGGGGATCGCCGGGGAGCTGTTTTTT.